This T cell receptor beta chain is from a study of shared clonotypes between healthy human individuals. Study-level points and caveats: Collection of samples was limited to blood; tissue repertoires likely differ.

It was at deep level that the assay was run. It was across several immunoSEQ plates that each subset's genomic DNA was evenly split. Assay used: immunoSEQ multiplex PCR; TCRdb lists only in-frame clones, some missing. Of around 1.5 million clones listed, nearly 99% are singletons. Of note for this clone: The antigen remains unidentified. The same CDR3 also results from other DNA sequences found in this sample.

V dropped 0 bases and J dropped 1 base, with 9 bases sitting between them. Germline CDR1 and CDR2: KGHSH and LQKENI. This CDR3 has 16 residues. The chain carries TRBV18 and TRBJ2-2, with D possibly matching TRBD1 (6 bases). The sequence derives from a man aged 25-45 years in good health. The sample comprised naive CD4+ T cells sorted from blood. Subset indicated: CD45RA+ positively selected. The CDR3 sequence is CASSPPGALNTGELFF. CDR3 sequence (DNA): TGTGCCAGCTCACCACCGGGGGCTTTGAACACCGGGGAGCTGTTTTTT. The whole variable domain, remainder taken from reference TRBV18 and TRBJ2-2, is NAGVMQNPRHLVRRRGQEARLRCSPMKGHSHVYWYRQLPEEGLKFMVYLQKENIIDESGMPKERFSAEFPKEGPSILRIQQVVRGDSAAYFCASSPPGALNTGELFFGEGSRLTVL.